This is a list of T cell receptor beta chains from one sample in a study of blood T cell repertoires in COVID-19. Only in-frame clones appear in the TCRdb table, and some are missing; sequencing was by immunoSEQ multiplex PCR. The sample has about 400,000 clones, around 89% seen once; the top ten hold approximately 4.5%. The sequenced material came from peripheral blood. These receptor sequences come from a woman in her thirties with acute or convalescent COVID-19. Both conserved end residues are trimmed from each CDR3.

v_gene | CDR3aa
TRBV9 | ASSVGVGGYGYT
TRBV7-9 | ATRRGEQY
TRBV12-3/TRBV12-4 | ASRKTGAGEQY
TRBV2 | ASSDGGGGYT
TRBV21-1 | ASSKVWQTQY
TRBV12-3/TRBV12-4 | ASNLQGALGYT
TRBV12-5 | ASGSSEGAYGNTIY
TRBV6-5 | ATRQSSYEQY
TRBV29-1 | SVESQLAGEGISTDTQY
TRBV19 | ASSSSGGASETQY
TRBV2 | ASRTEFSGANVLT
TRBV7-9 | ASSSRGTGELF
TRBV19 | ASQPPREGMNTEAF
TRBV3-1/TRBV3-2 | ASSQGGWSGGNLETQY
TRBV13 | ASSLVGQGSRPY
TRBV30 | AWGPGPDTQY
TRBV2 | ASSVTGNNSPLH
TRBV6-6 | ASREQGGNNQPQH
TRBV19 | ASSIGAGGYT
TRBV5-1 | ASSFGTGAPNTEAF
TRBV11-2 | ASSPAGGRETQY
TRBV3-1/TRBV3-2 | ASSGGTGEDTQY
TRBV7-3 | ASSFSTGYEQY
TRBV6-1 | ASSEDLWDRQDQY
TRBV6-5 | ASSPLAGDTDTQY
TRBV29-1 | SVTQGVIYEQY
TRBV3-1/TRBV3-2 | ASSQGSFEKLF
TRBV9 | ASSPTGGHTGELF
TRBV6-5 | ASRDGEYYEQY